The T cell receptor (beta chain) described here comes from a study of T cells after yellow fever vaccination. Germline values: CDR1 SEHNR, CDR2 FQNEAQ (reference sequence). CDR3 size: 15 residues. The V and J ends lost 2 bases and 6 bases respectively, with 14 bases between them. General observations from the study: Peaking on day 5 versus 15, the secondary response was faster but weaker.

TCRdb used MiXCR to reprocess the 5' RACE reads, holding one entry per CDR3 protein. The sample includes 250,000 to 350,000 distinct CDR3 sequences, approximately 7% of them seen just once. Comments on this clonotype: Its antigen is unidentified.

The source of this sequence is a man aged 18 to 35 who received the YFV17D yellow fever vaccine. The sequences come from PBMCs, collected approximately 40 days after the first yellow fever vaccination. V and J are TRBV7-9 and TRBJ2-1, with D maybe TRBD2 (7 bases). The CDR3 here is CASSLWGGLANEQFF. The CDR3 region has the DNA TGTGCCAGCAGCTTATGGGGGGGCCTGGCCAATGAGCAGTTCTTC. Together with reference TRBV7-9 and TRBJ2-1, the CDR3 gives the full variable domain: DTGVSQNPRHKITKRGQNVTFRCDPISEHNRLYWYRQTLGQGPEFLTYFQNEAQLEKSRLLSDRFSAERPKGSFSTLEIQRTEQGDSAMYLCASSLWGGLANEQFFGPGTRLTVL.